A selection of T cell receptor beta chains follows, all from one sample in a study of T-cell memory formation after mild COVID-19. TCRdb redid the calling of the 5' RACE reads with MiXCR, one entry per CDR3 protein. The sample consists of some 600,000 distinct CDR3 sequences, approximately 15% of them appearing once. Material: PBMCs or a T cell subset sorted from them (not recorded which). The receptor source for this set is an adult woman who had mild COVID-19 (a few samples of this study predate the infection). Cell type and time point are not known. Both conserved end residues are part of each CDR3. D genes are given only for firm matches. Clone size is not always given. Where it is, it says once, few, many or a class for expanded clones.

cdr3_nt | cdr3_aa | d_call | v_call | cdr3_length | j_call | clone_size
TGCAGTACCGGGACACCCAACACTGAAGCTTTCTTT | CSTGTPNTEAFF | - | TRBV20-1 | 12 | TRBJ1-1 | -
TGCAGTGCGACACCCAGGGGTTTGGAGACCCAGTACTTC | CSATPRGLETQYF | - | TRBV20-1 | 13 | TRBJ2-5 | few
TGTGCCAGCAGCAATCGGGACAGCGCCCTCCACTTT | CASSNRDSALHF | TRBD1 | TRBV3-1 | 12 | TRBJ1-6 | few
TGCGCCAGCAGCCCCCTCGCGGGAGTAAATGAGCAGTTCTTC | CASSPLAGVNEQFF | TRBD2 | TRBV5-1 | 14 | TRBJ2-1 | many
TGTGCCAGCAGTTTCCCGGACAGGGCCAATCAGCCCCAGCATTTT | CASSFPDRANQPQHF | TRBD1 | TRBV12-3/TRBV12-4 | 15 | TRBJ1-5 | few
TGTGCCAGCAGCCTTGTACAGGGGTCCGGGGAGCTGTTTTTT | CASSLVQGSGELFF | TRBD1 | TRBV6-4 | 14 | TRBJ2-2 | -
TGTGCCAGCAGTTACCTCATAAGCGGGGGGCGCTTCTCTAACTATGGCTACACCTTC | CASSYLISGGRFSNYGYTF | - | TRBV6-5 | 19 | TRBJ1-2 | few
TGTGCCAGCAGCTTAGAGGGCCACAGCCAAGAGACCCAGTACTTC | CASSLEGHSQETQYF | - | TRBV7-8 | 15 | TRBJ2-5 | -
TGCAGTGCTAGGCGACTAGCGGGGGGAAAGACCCAGTACTTC | CSARRLAGGKTQYF | TRBD2 | TRBV20-1 | 14 | TRBJ2-5 | few
TGCAGTGCTAGAGAGGGGCCCGGGGAGCTGTTTTTT | CSAREGPGELFF | - | TRBV20-1 | 12 | TRBJ2-2 | -
TGCGCCAGCAGCTTGGAAGGACAGGGATTGGCTTTCTTT | CASSLEGQGLAFF | TRBD1 | TRBV5-1 | 13 | TRBJ1-1 | -
TGTGCCAGCAGCGTAGGGATAACAGGGACAGACAATGAGCAGTTCTTC | CASSVGITGTDNEQFF | TRBD1 | TRBV9 | 16 | TRBJ2-1 | -
TGTGCCAGCTCACCCCCAATGTCCTACGAGCAGTACTTC | CASSPPMSYEQYF | - | TRBV18 | 13 | TRBJ2-7 | few
TGTGCCAGCAAGCACAGGTCCGATAATTCACCCCTCCACTTT | CASKHRSDNSPLHF | - | TRBV19 | 14 | TRBJ1-6 | -
TGTGCCAGCAGCTCCGCTACAACGGCTAATTCACCCCTCCACTTT | CASSSATTANSPLHF | - | TRBV7-6 | 15 | TRBJ1-6 | many
TGCGCCACGACCCCGGGACAGTACAACACCGGGGAGCTGTTTTTT | CATTPGQYNTGELFF | TRBD1 | TRBV5-1 | 15 | TRBJ2-2 | few
TGTGCCAGCAGTTCCAGCGGGGCGTTGGGTGAAGCTTTCTTT | CASSSSGALGEAFF | - | TRBV6-5 | 14 | TRBJ1-1 | -
TGTGCCAGCAGCGTAGGGGTGGACGGAGATACGCAGTATTTT | CASSVGVDGDTQYF | - | TRBV9 | 14 | TRBJ2-3 | -
TGCGCCAGCAGCTCCCCGGGACAGGGGGCTTACTACGAGCAGTACTTC | CASSSPGQGAYYEQYF | TRBD1 | TRBV5-1 | 16 | TRBJ2-7 | many
TGCAGTGCCCGGACAGGGGCTCTGAACACTGAAGCTTTCTTT | CSARTGALNTEAFF | TRBD1 | TRBV20-1 | 14 | TRBJ1-1 | few
TGTGCCACCAGCCCTCCGGGACAGGGTAATGAAAAACTGTTTTTT | CATSPPGQGNEKLFF | TRBD1 | TRBV15 | 15 | TRBJ1-4 | -
TGTGCCAGCAGTGAAAAAGGGGTAGTGAGTCAGCCCCAGCATTTT | CASSEKGVVSQPQHF | - | TRBV2 | 15 | TRBJ1-5 | -
TGTGCCACCAGTGATTTAACGAACGGGGACGAGCAGTACTTC | CATSDLTNGDEQYF | - | TRBV24-1 | 14 | TRBJ2-7 | -
TGTGCCAGCAGTTTACACAATACGCAGTATTTT | CASSLHNTQYF | - | TRBV12-3/TRBV12-4 | 11 | TRBJ2-3 | -
TGTGCCATCAGACCCTTTGGGCAGGGGATAACCCAGAACTATGGCTACACCTTC | CAIRPFGQGITQNYGYTF | - | TRBV10-3 | 18 | TRBJ1-2 | few